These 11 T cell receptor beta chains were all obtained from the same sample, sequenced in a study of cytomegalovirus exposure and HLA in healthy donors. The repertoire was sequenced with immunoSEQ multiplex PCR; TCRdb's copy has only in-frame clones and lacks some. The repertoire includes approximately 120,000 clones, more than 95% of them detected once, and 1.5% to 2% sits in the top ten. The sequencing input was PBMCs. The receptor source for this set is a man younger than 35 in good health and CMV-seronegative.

The CDR3 DNA reads as TGTGCCAGCAGTTTAGGACACCCAACCGGGGAGCTGTTTTTT. This encodes CASSLGHPTGELFF. The V call is TRBV28, the J call TRBJ2-2, with a weak D call TRBD1 (5 bases). V lost 2 bases and J 5 bases, leaving 9 bases between the germline ends. Germline V gene data show CDR1 as MDHEN and CDR2 as SYDVKM. This CDR3 is 14 amino acids long.

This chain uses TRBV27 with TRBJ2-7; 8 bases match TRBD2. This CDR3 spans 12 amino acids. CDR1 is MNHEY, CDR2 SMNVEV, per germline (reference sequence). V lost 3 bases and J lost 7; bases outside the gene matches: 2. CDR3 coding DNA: TGTGCCAGCAGTTTCCGGGGGGGGGAGCAGTACTTC. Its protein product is CASSFRGGEQYF.

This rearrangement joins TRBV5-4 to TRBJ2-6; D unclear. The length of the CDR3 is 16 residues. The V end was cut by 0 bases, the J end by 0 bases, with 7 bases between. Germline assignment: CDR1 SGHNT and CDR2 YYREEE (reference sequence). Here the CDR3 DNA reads TGTGCCAGCAGCTTGGGGTCGGTCTCTGGGGCCAACGTCCTGACTTTC. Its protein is CASSLGSVSGANVLTF.

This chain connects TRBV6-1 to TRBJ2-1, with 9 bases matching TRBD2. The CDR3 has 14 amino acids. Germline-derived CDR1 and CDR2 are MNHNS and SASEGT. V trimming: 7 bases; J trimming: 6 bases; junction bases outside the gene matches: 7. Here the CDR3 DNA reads TGTGCCAGCACGCCTAGCGGGGAACCCAATGAGCAGTTCTTC. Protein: CASTPSGEPNEQFF.

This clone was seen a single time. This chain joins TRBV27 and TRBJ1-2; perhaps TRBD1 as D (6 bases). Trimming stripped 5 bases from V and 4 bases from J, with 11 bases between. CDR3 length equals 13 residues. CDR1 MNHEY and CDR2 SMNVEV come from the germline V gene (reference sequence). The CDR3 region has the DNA TGTGCCAGCAGTCTCACAGGGAGCTATGGCTACACCTTC. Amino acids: CASSLTGSYGYTF.

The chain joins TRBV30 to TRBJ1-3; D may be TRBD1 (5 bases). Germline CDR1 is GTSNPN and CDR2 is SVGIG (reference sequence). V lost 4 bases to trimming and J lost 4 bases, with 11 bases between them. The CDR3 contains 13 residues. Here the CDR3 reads CAWTPGAGNTIYF. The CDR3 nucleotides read TGTGCCTGGACGCCTGGGGCAGGAAACACCATATATTTT.

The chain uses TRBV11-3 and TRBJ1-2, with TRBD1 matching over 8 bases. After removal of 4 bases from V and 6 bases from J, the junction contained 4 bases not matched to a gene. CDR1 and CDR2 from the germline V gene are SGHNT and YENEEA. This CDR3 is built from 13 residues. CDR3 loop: CASSSWTGNGYTF. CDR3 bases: TGTGCCAGCAGCTCCTGGACAGGGAATGGCTACACCTTC.

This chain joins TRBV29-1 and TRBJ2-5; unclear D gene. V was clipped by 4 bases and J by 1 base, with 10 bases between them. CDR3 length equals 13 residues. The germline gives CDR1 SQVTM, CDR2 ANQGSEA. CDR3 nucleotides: TGCAGCGTTGCTGGCAGGCTCCAAGAGACCCAGTACTTC. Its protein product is CSVAGRLQETQYF.

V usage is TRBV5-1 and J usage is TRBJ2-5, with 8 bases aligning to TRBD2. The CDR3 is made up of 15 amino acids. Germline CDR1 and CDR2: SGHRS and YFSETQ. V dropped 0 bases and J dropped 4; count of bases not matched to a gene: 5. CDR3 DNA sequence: TGCGCCAGCAGCTTGGTCCCGGGAGGGGGAGAGACCCAGTACTTC. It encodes CASSLVPGGGETQYF.

CDR3 DNA sequence: TGTGCCAGCAGTACGGTGAGCAATCAGCCCCAGCATTTT. This gives the protein CASSTVSNQPQHF. The chain carries TRBV6-1 and TRBJ1-5; D uncertain. Germline lookup yields CDR1 MNHNS and CDR2 SASEGT. With 5 bases removed from V and 1 base from J, the gap between germline ends came to 6 bases. This CDR3 contains 13 residues.

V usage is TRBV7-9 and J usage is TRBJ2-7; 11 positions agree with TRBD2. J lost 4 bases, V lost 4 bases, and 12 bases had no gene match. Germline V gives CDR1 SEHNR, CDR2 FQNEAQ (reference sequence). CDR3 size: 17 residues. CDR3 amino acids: CASSSEMSSGRQYEQYF. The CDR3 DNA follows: TGTGCCAGCAGCTCCGAGATGTCTAGCGGGAGGCAGTACGAGCAGTACTTC.